The 22 T cell receptor beta chains reported below all come from one sample, sequenced in a study of blood T cell repertoires in COVID-19 (dated by TCRdb to the early 2020s). Library generation was performed with the immunoSEQ multiplex PCR assay. The table comes from immuneACCESS by way of TCRdb, which keeps in-frame sequences with V and J called. Part of the clones is missing from these tables; in studies checked, under half for an unresolved V gene and the rest for unknown reasons. The sample data list 100,000 or so clones, and approximately 83% of these were observed just once. The ten largest clones take up approximately 2.4% of the sample. The sequenced sample was PBMCs or T cells enriched from blood (not recorded which). These TCRs come from a woman in her forties or fifties who had recovered from COVID-19.

The V gene is TRBV3-1 (or the pseudogene TRBV3-2), the J gene TRBJ2-2, with D maybe TRBD2 (5 bases). Germline values: CDR1 LGHDT, CDR2 YNNKEL (reference sequence). Trimming stripped 3 bases from V and 8 bases from J, with 7 bases between. The CDR3 spans 12 residues. The CDR3 nucleotides are TGTGCCAGCAGCCATACGGGGGGGGAGCTGTTTTTT. It codes for CASSHTGGELFF.

With respect to this clone: One end of the junction is discordant with germline, which a read error may explain. The chain is built from TRBV18 and TRBJ2-7; 8 bases agree with TRBD2. CDR3 length equals 13 residues. CDR1 and CDR2 (germline): KGHSH, LQKENI. The CDR3 loop reads CASSPLDGGALSF. DNA for the CDR3: TGTGCCAGCTCACCTCTGGACGGGGGGGCCTTGAGCTTC.

V is TRBV6-5 and J is TRBJ1-4, with D perhaps matching TRBD1 (6 bases). V lost 6 bases and J lost 3, with 14 bases in between. This CDR3 comprises 15 residues. The germline V gene has CDR1 MNHEY and CDR2 SVGAGI. The CDR3 DNA reads TGTGCCAGCAGAGACCGACAGGTCTCTAATGAAAAACTGTTTTTT. Its protein is CASRDRQVSNEKLFF.

The chain recombines TRBV30 with TRBJ1-3, with 9 bases that match TRBD1. The germline V gene has CDR1 GTSNPN and CDR2 SVGIG (reference sequence). V shed 5 bases and J 4 bases; nucleotides not matched to a gene: 12. This CDR3 is 16 amino acids long. The CDR3 reads CAWGRTGGARGNTIYF. The CDR3 DNA reads as TGTGCCTGGGGTCGCACAGGGGGCGCTAGGGGAAACACCATATATTTT. Supplemented by reference TRBV30 and TRBJ1-3, the full variable domain reads SQTIHQWPATLVQPVGSPLSLECTVEGTSNPNLYWYRQAAGRGLQLLFYSVGIGQISSEVPQNLSASRPQDRQFILSSKKLLLSDSGFYLCAWGRTGGARGNTIYFGEGSWLTVV.

This sequence joins TRBV24-1 and TRBJ1-2, with TRBD1 matching over 8 bases. V lost 4 bases and J lost 3; bases outside the gene matches: 6. Germline values: CDR1 KGHDR, CDR2 SFDVKD. There are 15 residues in the CDR3. The CDR3 reads CATSDSRTGHYGYTF. CDR3 nucleotides: TGTGCCACCAGTGACTCTCGGACAGGGCACTATGGCTACACCTTC.

The V call is TRBV19, the J call TRBJ1-2; TRBD1 matches 8 bases. CDR1 and CDR2 (germline): LNHDA, SQIVND (reference sequence). After removal of 5 bases from V and 4 bases from J, the junction contained 3 bases not matched to a gene. The CDR3 is made up of 13 amino acids. The CDR3 region is CASSFGQGYGYTF. The CDR3 nucleotides read TGTGCCAGTAGTTTCGGACAGGGCTATGGCTACACCTTC.

The chain has TRBV6-5 and TRBJ1-1; possibly TRBD1 for D (6 bases). The CDR3 has 14 residues. Germline values: CDR1 MNHEY, CDR2 SVGAGI. Trimming removed 8 bases at V and 5 bases at J, with 18 bases between. The CDR3 here is CASSNNDRHTEAFF. In nucleotides, the CDR3 is TGTGCCAGCTCAAACAACGACAGGCATACTGAAGCTTTCTTT.

The chain links TRBV2 to TRBJ1-5; no firm D call. This CDR3 region has 15 residues. The germline CDR1 and CDR2 sequences are SNHLY and FYNNEI. With 9 bases removed from V and 4 bases from J, the gap between germline ends came to 19 bases. CDR3 in DNA: TGTGCCAGTAAGCCCGGCACAAGCGAGAATCAGCCCCAGCATTTT. This gives the protein CASKPGTSENQPQHF.

V gene TRBV30 combines with J gene TRBJ1-1; no reliable D call. CDR3 length equals 13 residues. Germline values: CDR1 GTSNPN, CDR2 SVGIG (reference sequence). The V end lost 4 bases, the J end lost 1 base, and 10 bases lay between the germline ends. CDR3 DNA sequence: TGTGCCTGGACCCTTTCGGGGAACACTGAAGCTTTCTTT. Encoded protein: CAWTLSGNTEAFF.

The genes are TRBV7-6 and TRBJ2-7; 9 nucleotides match TRBD2. The CDR3 is made up of 16 amino acids. The V segment lost 5 bases and the J segment 7 bases; nucleotides outside the gene matches: 15. Germline CDR1 and CDR2: SGHVS and FNYEAQ. DNA of the CDR3: TGTGCCAGCAGCACCAACAGAGCGGGGGGCAAAGAGGAGCAGTACTTC. This codes for CASSTNRAGGKEEQYF.

This sequence joins TRBV11-2 and TRBJ2-7; a possible D gene is TRBD2 (5 bases). Trimming left V 0 bases short and J 4 bases short, with 16 bases between. The germline V gene has CDR1 SGHAT and CDR2 FQNNGV. This CDR3 is 16 amino acids long. The CDR3 loop reads CASSLDNSGTGYEQYF. CDR3 DNA: TGTGCCAGCAGCTTAGATAACAGCGGCACGGGATACGAGCAGTACTTC.

V and J are TRBV6-4 and TRBJ2-7; D gene ambiguous. Trimming took off 8 bases at V and 7 bases at J, with 18 bases between the two ends. The CDR3 consists of 13 residues. Germline loops: CDR1 MRHNA, CDR2 SNTAGT. The CDR3 nucleotides are TGTGCCAGCTTCATAGCATTAAAACGGGAGCAGTACTTC. Translating it yields CASFIALKREQYF.

This clone was seen more than once but under ten times. The rearrangement links TRBV19 to TRBJ1-1; 9 bases fit TRBD1. The V gene end was trimmed by 7 bases and the J gene end by 6 bases; junction bases not matched to a gene: 9. Germline CDR1 and CDR2: LNHDA and SQIVND (reference sequence). This CDR3 region has 14 residues. The CDR3 sequence: CASTLGTGFAEAFF. The CDR3 DNA is TGTGCCAGTACCCTGGGGACAGGGTTCGCTGAAGCTTTCTTT.

This chain connects TRBV5-1 to TRBJ1-1, with 8 bases that match TRBD1. Germline V CDR1 and CDR2: SGHRS, YFSETQ. The CDR3 length is 14 residues. After removal of 3 bases from V and 4 bases from J, the junction contained 5 bases not matched to a gene. CDR3: CASSSQGVITEAFF. Written as DNA, the CDR3 is TGCGCCAGCAGCTCACAGGGGGTGATCACTGAAGCTTTCTTT.

In DNA form, the CDR3 reads TGTGCCAGCAGCTTAGGACTAGCGGGAGGGTACAATGAGCAGTTCTTC. This translates into CASSLGLAGGYNEQFF. The rearrangement joins TRBV7-6 to TRBJ2-1; TRBD2 matches 14 bases. With 1 base clipped from V and 4 bases from J, the junction kept 0 bases outside the gene matches. The CDR3 extends over 16 amino acids. The germline V gene encodes CDR1 SGHVS and CDR2 FNYEAQ.

This clone was observed once. The chain employs TRBV5-1 and TRBJ1-2, with 11 positions matching TRBD1. The trim removed 5 bases at V and 7 bases at J, leaving 10 bases unmatched. Germline V gene sequence: CDR1 SGHRS, CDR2 YFSETQ. The length of the CDR3 is 15 residues. CDR3 protein: CASRPGTGGTGGYTF. The CDR3 region has the DNA TGCGCCAGCAGGCCCGGGACAGGGGGAACGGGTGGCTACACCTTC.

This clone was observed once. The CDR3 region is CSRDSTIEAFF. The CDR3 bases are TGCAGTCGGGACTCAACAATTGAAGCTTTCTTT. The J gene is TRBJ1-1, the V gene TRBV20-1; perhaps TRBD1 as D (5 bases). From germline, CDR1 is DFQATT and CDR2 SNEGSKA (reference sequence). The CDR3 length is 11 residues. V lost 8 bases and J lost 7, with 14 bases in between.

The chain employs TRBV19 and TRBJ2-1, with 9 bases aligning to TRBD2. V lost 5 bases and J lost 4; bases outside the gene matches: 12. CDR1 LNHDA and CDR2 SQIVND come from the germline V gene (reference sequence). The CDR3 runs 17 residues. The CDR3 DNA sequence: TGTGCCAGTAGTTGGGGCGGGAGGGCCTTGATTTACAATGAGCAGTTCTTC. Encoded protein: CASSWGGRALIYNEQFF.

For the CDR3, the DNA is TGTGCCAGCAGTACCACTCGGGCTTTCTTT. This sequence encodes CASSTTRAFF. V gene TRBV6-6 combines with J gene TRBJ1-1; D unclear. V dropped 5 bases and J dropped 11 bases, with 9 bases sitting between them. The CDR3 is 10 residues long. Looked up from germline, CDR1 is MNHNY and CDR2 is SVGAGI (reference sequence).

This clone was counted between two and nine times. This chain links TRBV30 with TRBJ2-7, with a possible D match to TRBD2 (6 bases). V was shortened by 8 bases and J by 7 bases, with 12 bases between the two germline ends. This CDR3 contains 10 residues. The germline CDR1 and CDR2 sequences are GTSNPN and SVGIG (reference sequence). The CDR3 DNA reads as TGTGCCACAGGAGGGTGGGAGCAGTACTTC. This translates into CATGGWEQYF.

J is TRBJ2-7 and V is TRBV7-2; TRBD2 might be the D (5 bases). Germline CDR1 reads SGHTA; CDR2 reads FQGNSA. Trimming pared 3 bases from V and 5 bases from J, leaving 20 bases between. The CDR3 extends over 16 amino acids. The CDR3 protein is CASSFGPADLNHEQYF. The CDR3 region has the DNA TGTGCCAGCAGCTTCGGCCCAGCGGACCTTAACCACGAGCAGTACTTC.

This clone occurred a few times. The gene calls are TRBV6-5 and TRBJ2-1; D possibly corresponds to TRBD2 (5 bases). This CDR3 region has 13 residues. The ends were cut back, 0 bases at V and 8 bases at J, with 8 bases in the middle. Germline loops: CDR1 MNHEY, CDR2 SVGAGI. CDR3 residues: CASSYSPGDEQFF. CDR3 DNA sequence: TGTGCCAGCAGTTACTCGCCCGGGGATGAGCAGTTCTTC.